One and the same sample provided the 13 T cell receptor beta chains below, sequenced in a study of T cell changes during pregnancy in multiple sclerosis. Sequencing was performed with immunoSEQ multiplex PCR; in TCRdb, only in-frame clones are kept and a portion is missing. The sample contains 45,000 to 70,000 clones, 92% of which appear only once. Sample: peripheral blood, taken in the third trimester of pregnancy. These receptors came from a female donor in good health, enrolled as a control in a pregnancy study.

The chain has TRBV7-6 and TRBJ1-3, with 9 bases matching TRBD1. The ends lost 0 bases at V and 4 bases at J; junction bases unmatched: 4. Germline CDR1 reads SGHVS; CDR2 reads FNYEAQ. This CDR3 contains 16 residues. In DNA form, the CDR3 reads TGTGCCAGCAGCTTAGCGAGGACAGGGGAGGGAAACACCATATATTTT. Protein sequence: CASSLARTGEGNTIYF.

The DNA for the CDR3 is TGTGCCAGCTCACCTACTAGCTCACCCTACGAGCAGTACTTC. Encoded protein: CASSPTSSPYEQYF. This chain connects TRBV18 to TRBJ2-7; D possibly corresponds to TRBD2 (6 bases). Trimming cost V 3 bases and J 2 bases, with 11 bases left between them. Germline CDR1 is KGHSH and CDR2 is LQKENI. CDR3 length equals 14 residues. The whole variable domain, remainder taken from reference TRBV18 and TRBJ2-7, is NAGVMQNPRHLVRRRGQEARLRCSPMKGHSHVYWYRQLPEEGLKFMVYLQKENIIDESGMPKERFSAEFPKEGPSILRIQQVVRGDSAAYFCASSPTSSPYEQYFGPGTRLTVT.

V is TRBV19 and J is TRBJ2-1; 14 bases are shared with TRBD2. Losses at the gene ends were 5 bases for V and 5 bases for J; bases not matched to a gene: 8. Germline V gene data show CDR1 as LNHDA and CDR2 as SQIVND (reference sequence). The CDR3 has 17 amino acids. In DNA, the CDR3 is TGTGCCAGTAGTTTGGGGACTAGCGGGAGATATAACAATGAGCAGTTCTTC. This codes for CASSLGTSGRYNNEQFF.

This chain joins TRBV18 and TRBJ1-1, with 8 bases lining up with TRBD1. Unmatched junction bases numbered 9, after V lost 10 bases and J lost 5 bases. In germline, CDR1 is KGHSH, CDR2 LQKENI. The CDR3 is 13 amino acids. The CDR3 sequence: CATKVTGGTEAFF. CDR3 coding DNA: TGTGCCACCAAAGTCACAGGGGGGACTGAAGCTTTCTTT.

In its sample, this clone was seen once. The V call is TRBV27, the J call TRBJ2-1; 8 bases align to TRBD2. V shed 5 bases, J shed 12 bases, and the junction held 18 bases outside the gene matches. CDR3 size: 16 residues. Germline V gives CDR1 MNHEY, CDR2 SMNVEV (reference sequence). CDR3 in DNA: TGTGCCAGCAGTCCCTTAGGAGCGGGGGCCGAGTTTGGGCAGTTCTTC. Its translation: CASSPLGAGAEFGQFF.

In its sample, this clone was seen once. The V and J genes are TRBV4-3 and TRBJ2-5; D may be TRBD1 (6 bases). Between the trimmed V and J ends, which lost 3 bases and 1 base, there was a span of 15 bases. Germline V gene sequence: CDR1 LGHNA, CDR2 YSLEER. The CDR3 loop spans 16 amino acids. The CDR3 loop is CASSQTLTGPQETQYF. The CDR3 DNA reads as TGCGCCAGCAGCCAGACTCTGACAGGCCCCCAAGAGACCCAGTACTTC.

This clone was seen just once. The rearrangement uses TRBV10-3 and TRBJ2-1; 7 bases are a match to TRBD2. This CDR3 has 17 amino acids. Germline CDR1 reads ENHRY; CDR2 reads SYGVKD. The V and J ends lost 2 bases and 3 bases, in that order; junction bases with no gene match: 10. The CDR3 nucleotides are TGTGCCATCAGTGAGGATTTAGTCGCTAGCGGCTACAATGAGCAGTTCTTC. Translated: CAISEDLVASGYNEQFF.

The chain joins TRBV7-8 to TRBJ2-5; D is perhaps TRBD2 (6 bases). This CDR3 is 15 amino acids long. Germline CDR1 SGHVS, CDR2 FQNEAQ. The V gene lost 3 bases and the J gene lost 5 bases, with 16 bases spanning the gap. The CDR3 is CASSFQVGGGETQYF. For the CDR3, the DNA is TGTGCCAGCAGCTTCCAGGTCGGGGGTGGGGAGACCCAGTACTTC.

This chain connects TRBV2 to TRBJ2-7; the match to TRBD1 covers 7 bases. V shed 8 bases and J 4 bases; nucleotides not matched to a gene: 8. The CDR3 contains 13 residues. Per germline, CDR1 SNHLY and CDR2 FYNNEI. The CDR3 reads CASAPGQLYEQYF. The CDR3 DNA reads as TGTGCCAGCGCGCCGGGACAGTTATACGAGCAGTACTTC.

CDR3 DNA sequence: TGCGCCAGCAGCTCGGCGGGGCTTAACTCTGGAAACACCATATATTTT. Protein sequence: CASSSAGLNSGNTIYF. The chain links TRBV5-1 to TRBJ1-3, with D possibly being TRBD1 (5 bases). The CDR3 covers 16 residues. Germline loops: CDR1 SGHRS, CDR2 YFSETQ. Trimming shortened V by 3 bases and J by 0 bases, and 13 bases separated the two germline ends.

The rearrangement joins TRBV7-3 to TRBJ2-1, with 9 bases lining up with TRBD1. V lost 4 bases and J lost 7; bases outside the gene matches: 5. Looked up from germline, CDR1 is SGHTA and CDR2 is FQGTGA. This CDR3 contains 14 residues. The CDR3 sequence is CASSSGQGGNEQFF. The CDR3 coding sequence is TGTGCCAGCAGCTCGGGACAGGGAGGGAATGAGCAGTTCTTC.

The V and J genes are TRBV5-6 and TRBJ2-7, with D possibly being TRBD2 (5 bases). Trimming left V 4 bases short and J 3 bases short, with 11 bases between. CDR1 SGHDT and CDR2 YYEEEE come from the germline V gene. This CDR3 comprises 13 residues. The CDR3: CASSPAGVYEQYF. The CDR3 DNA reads TGTGCCAGCAGCCCGGCGGGTGTCTACGAGCAGTACTTC.

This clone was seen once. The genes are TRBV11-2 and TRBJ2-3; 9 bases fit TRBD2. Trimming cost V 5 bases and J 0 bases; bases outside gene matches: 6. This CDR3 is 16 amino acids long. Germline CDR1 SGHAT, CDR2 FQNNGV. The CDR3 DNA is TGTGCCAGCAGCCTTTTAGCGGGAGCCAGCACAGATACGCAGTATTTT. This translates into CASSLLAGASTDTQYF.